What follows is one T cell receptor (beta chain) and its context. The record originates from a study of brain T cells in children with intractable seizures. Clones were sequenced by immunoSEQ multiplex PCR, and TCRdb holds only the in-frame ones, with some missing. The data contain 110,000 or so clones, roughly 94% of them seen just once; the ten biggest clones take up about 3.8%. V was clipped by 4 bases and J by 9 bases, with 25 bases between them. Germline-derived CDR1 and CDR2 are MGHRA and YSYEKL. This CDR3 spans 17 amino acids. The receptor's source is a boy in the first two years of life with hemimegalencephaly and intractable seizures. The sequences come from peripheral blood, collected at surgery. The V gene is TRBV4-1, the J gene TRBJ1-5; D unclear. CDR3 DNA: TGCGCCAGCAGCCCCTCCCCGGTGGCAGATGGGTCTTGGCCCCAGCATTTT. It specifies CASSPSPVADGSWPQHF.